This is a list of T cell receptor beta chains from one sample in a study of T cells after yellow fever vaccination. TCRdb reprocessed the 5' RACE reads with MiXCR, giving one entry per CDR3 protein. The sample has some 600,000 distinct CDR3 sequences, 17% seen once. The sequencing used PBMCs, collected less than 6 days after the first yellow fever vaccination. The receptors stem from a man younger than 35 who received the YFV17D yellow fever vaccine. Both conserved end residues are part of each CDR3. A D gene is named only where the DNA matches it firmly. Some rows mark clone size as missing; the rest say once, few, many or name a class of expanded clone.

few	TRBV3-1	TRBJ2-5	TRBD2	TGTGCCAGCAGCCAGCGAGCTAGCGGGGTGCAAGAGACCCAGTACTTC	CASSQRASGVQETQYF
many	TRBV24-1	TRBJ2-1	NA	TGTGCCACCAGTGACCCACTAGTAGCCTACAATGAGCAGTTCTTC	CATSDPLVAYNEQFF
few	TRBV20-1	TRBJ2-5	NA	TGCAGTGCTAGATTTCCGCCTCAAGAGACCCAGTACTTC	CSARFPPQETQYF
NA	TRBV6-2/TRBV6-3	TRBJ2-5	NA	TGTGCCAGCAGTTACCCAGGCAGGGTCGGCCAAGAGACCCAGTACTTC	CASSYPGRVGQETQYF
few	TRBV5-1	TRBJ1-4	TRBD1	TGCGCCAGCAGCTTGGACAGGGGCGGTGAAAAACTGTTTTTT	CASSLDRGGEKLFF
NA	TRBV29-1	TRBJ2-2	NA	TGCAGCGGTAAAGGAGCGAACACCGGGGAGCTGTTTTTT	CSGKGANTGELFF
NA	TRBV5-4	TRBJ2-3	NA	TGTGCCAGCAGCTTGGGAGAGGTTGGGTCATATACGCAGTATTTT	CASSLGEVGSYTQYF
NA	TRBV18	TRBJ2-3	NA	TGTGCCAGCTCACCCTCCGAGGGGAGAACAGATACGCAGTATTTT	CASSPSEGRTDTQYF
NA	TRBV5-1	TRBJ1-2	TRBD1	TGCGCCAGCAGCTGGGACAGGGGCGACTATGGCTACACCTTC	CASSWDRGDYGYTF
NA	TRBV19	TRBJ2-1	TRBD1	TGTGCCAGTAGTCCTGGACAGGGGGCCCAGAATGAGCAGTTCTTC	CASSPGQGAQNEQFF
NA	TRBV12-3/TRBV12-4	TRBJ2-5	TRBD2	TGTGCCAGCAACCCTCACGCGGGGGGCGCCGGGGAGACCCAGTACTTC	CASNPHAGGAGETQYF
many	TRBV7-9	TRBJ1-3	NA	TGTGCCAGCAGCTTTGGAGTGCCTGGAAACACCATATATTTT	CASSFGVPGNTIYF
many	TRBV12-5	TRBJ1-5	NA	TGTGCTAGTGGTTCTAATAGCAATCAGCCCCAGCATTTT	CASGSNSNQPQHF
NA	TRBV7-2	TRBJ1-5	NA	TGTGCCAGCAGCGCGATCGGGGGAGGTTATAGCAATCAGCCCCAGCATTTT	CASSAIGGGYSNQPQHF
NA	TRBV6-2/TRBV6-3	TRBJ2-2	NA	TGTGCCAGCAGTGGCGGGGTCCGGGAGCTGTTTTTT	CASSGGVRELFF
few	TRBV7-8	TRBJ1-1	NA	TGTGCCAGCAGCTCTCTTCCGGCCGGGGGGCTTAGCACTGAAGCTTTCTTT	CASSSLPAGGLSTEAFF
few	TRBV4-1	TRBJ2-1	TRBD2	TGCGCCAGCAGCCACCTAGCGGGGGGGACTGTGTACAATGAGCAGTTCTTC	CASSHLAGGTVYNEQFF
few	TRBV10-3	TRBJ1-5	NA	TGTGCCATCAGTGAGACTCAGGGTAGTACGGTTCGTCAGCCCCAGCATTTT	CAISETQGSTVRQPQHF
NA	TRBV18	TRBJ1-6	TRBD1	TGTGCCAGCTCACCTACCGGGACAGTCGGACATTCACCCCTCCACTTT	CASSPTGTVGHSPLHF
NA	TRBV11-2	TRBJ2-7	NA	TGTGCCAGCAGCTTAATCAGGGATGGATACGAGCAGTACTTC	CASSLIRDGYEQYF
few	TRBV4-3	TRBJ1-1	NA	TGCGCCAGCAGTGTGTCAGCAGCCGGTGAAGCTTTCTTT	CASSVSAAGEAFF
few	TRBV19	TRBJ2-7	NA	TGTGCCAGTAGTATCGGGAAGGGGGACGAGCAGTACTTC	CASSIGKGDEQYF
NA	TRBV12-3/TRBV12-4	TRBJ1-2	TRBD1	TGTGCCAGCAACAACAGGGGAGCTAACTATGGCTACACCTTC	CASNNRGANYGYTF
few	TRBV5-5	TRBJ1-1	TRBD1	TGTGCCAGCAGCTGGACCGGGACAGGGTCGAACACTGAAGCTTTCTTT	CASSWTGTGSNTEAFF
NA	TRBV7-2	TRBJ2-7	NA	TGTGCCAGCAGCTGGGACTCCCACGAGCAGTACTTC	CASSWDSHEQYF
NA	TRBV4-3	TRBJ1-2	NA	TGCGCCAGCAGCCAAGAGGGAGGGGTCAACTATGGCTACACCTTC	CASSQEGGVNYGYTF
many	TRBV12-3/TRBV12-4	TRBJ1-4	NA	TGTGCCAGCAGTTTAAGGCACAATGAAAAACTGTTTTTT	CASSLRHNEKLFF
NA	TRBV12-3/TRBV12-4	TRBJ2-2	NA	TGTGCCTCCCTCCCGGGGCCGGGGGAGCTGTTTTTT	CASLPGPGELFF
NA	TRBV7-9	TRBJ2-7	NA	TGTGCCAGCAGGGGCGAGGGAGTCTACGAGCAGTACTTC	CASRGEGVYEQYF
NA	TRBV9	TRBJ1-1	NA	TGTGCCAGCAGCGCCCGGGACATAGCGAACACTGAAGCTTTCTTT	CASSARDIANTEAFF
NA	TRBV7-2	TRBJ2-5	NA	TGTGCCAGCAGCTTAAGCCGGGGAAGTGATGTCGGGGAGACCCAGTACTTC	CASSLSRGSDVGETQYF
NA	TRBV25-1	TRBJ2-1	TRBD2	TGTGCCAGTATCGGCGGGGGGGGGCAGTTCTTC	CASIGGGGQFF